These 2 T cell receptor beta chains share one sample of origin, sequenced in a study of CD8 T cells in ankylosing spondylitis. These receptors lack a known antigen. The study's findings and limits: Ankylosing spondylitis blood appeared to carry a characteristic TCR beta motif of several highly homologous variants.

TCRdb independently ran MiXCR on the 5' RACE reads; one entry per CDR3 protein. The sample yields roughly 220,000 distinct CDR3 sequences, about 16% seen once. The specimen was blood, either unsorted or a sorted T cell fraction (not recorded which). The receptors were gathered from a male donor with ankylosing spondylitis.

The chain has TRBV6-5 and TRBJ1-1, with D tentatively TRBD1 (5 bases). V was trimmed by 0 bases and J by 3 bases, leaving 14 bases between them. Looked up from germline, CDR1 is MNHEY and CDR2 is SVGAGI. This CDR3 is built from 16 residues. The CDR3 loop is CASSYSRLVGDTEAFF. CDR3 DNA sequence: TGTGCCAGCAGTTACTCTAGGCTGGTGGGGGACACTGAAGCTTTCTTT.

The V and J genes are TRBV4-2 and TRBJ2-1; D tentatively reads TRBD1 or TRBD2 (5 bases each). The CDR3 covers 16 residues. CDR1 LGHNA and CDR2 YNFKEQ come from the germline V gene. The germline V and J ends were trimmed by 3 bases and 6 bases, with 18 bases remaining between them. The chain's CDR3 is CASSHWSRGRSNEQFF. Here the CDR3 DNA reads TGTGCCAGCAGCCACTGGTCTAGGGGACGGTCCAATGAGCAGTTCTTC.